This entry is about one T cell receptor (beta chain). Measured with immunoSEQ multiplex PCR; TCRdb has only the in-frame clones, and not every one. The table shows about 73,000 clones, with 80% to 95% occurring only once. The sample belongs to a study of OX40 agonist ivuxolimab in advanced cancers. Between the trimmed V and J ends, which lost 3 bases and 0 bases, there was a span of 18 bases. The CDR3 length is 19 residues. Germline-derived CDR1 and CDR2 are MGHRA and YSYEKL. J is TRBJ2-6 and V is TRBV4-1; no clear D. The specimen was CD4+ or CD8+ T cells sorted from blood, collected in a trial of the OX40 agonist ivuxolimab. This sequence originates from an adult with an advanced solid tumor such as melanoma, head and neck, liver or kidney cancer. The CDR3 nucleotides are TGCGCCAGCAGCCACAACCTCCGGTGGAACCTCTCTGGGGCCAACGTCCTGACTTTC. Amino acids: CASSHNLRWNLSGANVLTF.